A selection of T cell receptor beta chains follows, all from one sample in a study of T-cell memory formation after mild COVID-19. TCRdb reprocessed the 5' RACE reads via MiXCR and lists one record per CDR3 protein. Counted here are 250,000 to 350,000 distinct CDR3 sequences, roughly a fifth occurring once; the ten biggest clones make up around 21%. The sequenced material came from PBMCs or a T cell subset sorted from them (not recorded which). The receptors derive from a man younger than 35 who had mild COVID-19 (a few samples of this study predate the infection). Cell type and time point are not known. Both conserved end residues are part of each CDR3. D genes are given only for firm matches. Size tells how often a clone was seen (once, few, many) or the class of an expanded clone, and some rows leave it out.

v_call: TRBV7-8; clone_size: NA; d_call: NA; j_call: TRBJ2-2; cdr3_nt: TGTGCCAGCAGCCCGTGGGGGGGGCTGAACACCGGGGAGCTGTTTTTT; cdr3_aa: CASSPWGGLNTGELFF
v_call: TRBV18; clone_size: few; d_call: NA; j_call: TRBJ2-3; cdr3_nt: TGTGCCAGCTCACCGGACGGATACACAGATACGCAGTATTTT; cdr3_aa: CASSPDGYTDTQYF
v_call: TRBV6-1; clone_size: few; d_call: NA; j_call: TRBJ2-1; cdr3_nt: TGTGCCAGCAGTCGCCCCCTAGTCCAAAGCTCCTACAATGAGCAGTTCTTC; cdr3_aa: CASSRPLVQSSYNEQFF
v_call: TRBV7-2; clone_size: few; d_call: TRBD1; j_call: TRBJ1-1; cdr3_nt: TGTGCCAGTAAGGGGGGACAGGGGAACACTGAAGCTTTCTTT; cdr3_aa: CASKGGQGNTEAFF
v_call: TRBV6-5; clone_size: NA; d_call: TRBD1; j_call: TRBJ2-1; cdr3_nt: TGTGCCAGCAGTTACTCGGCGACAGGGGGCAATGAGCAGTTCTTC; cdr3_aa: CASSYSATGGNEQFF
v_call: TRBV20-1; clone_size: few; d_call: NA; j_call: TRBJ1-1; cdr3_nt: TGCAGTGCTAATCCCGTGGGCGGAGGGAACACTGAAGCTTTCTTT; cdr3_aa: CSANPVGGGNTEAFF
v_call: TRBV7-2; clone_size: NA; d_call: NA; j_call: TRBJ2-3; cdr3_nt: TGTGCCAGCAGCCTAACCCGGACTAGCACAGATACGCAGTATTTT; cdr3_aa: CASSLTRTSTDTQYF
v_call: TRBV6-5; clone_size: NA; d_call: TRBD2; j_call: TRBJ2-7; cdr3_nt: TGTGCCAGCAGCCGGGGGGTGGCCCGCGAGCAGTACTTC; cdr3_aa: CASSRGVAREQYF
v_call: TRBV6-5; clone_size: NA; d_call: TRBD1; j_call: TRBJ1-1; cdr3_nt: TGTGCCAGCAGTGTCCGGGACAGGGACTTATTT; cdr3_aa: CASSVRDRDLF
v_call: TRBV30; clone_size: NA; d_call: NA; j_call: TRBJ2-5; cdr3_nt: TGTGCCTGGTCCTACAGGGCCCAAGAGACCCAGTACTTC; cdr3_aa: CAWSYRAQETQYF
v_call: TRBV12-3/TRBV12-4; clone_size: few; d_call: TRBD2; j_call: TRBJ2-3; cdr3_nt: TGTGCCAGCGGTAGGGGGACTAGCGGCTACAGCACAGATACGCAGTATTTT; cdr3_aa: CASGRGTSGYSTDTQYF
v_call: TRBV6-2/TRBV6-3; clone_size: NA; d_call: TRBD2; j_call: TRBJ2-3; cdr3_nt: TGTGCCAGCAGTTACTCGGGAGCGGGGGCCTCAGATACGCAGTATTTT; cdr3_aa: CASSYSGAGASDTQYF
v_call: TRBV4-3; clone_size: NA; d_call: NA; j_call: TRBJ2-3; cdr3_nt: TGCGCCAGCAGCCAAGATGCAGGTACAGATACGCAGTATTTT; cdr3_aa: CASSQDAGTDTQYF
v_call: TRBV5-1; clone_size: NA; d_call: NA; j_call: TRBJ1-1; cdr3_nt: TGCGCCAGCAGCGACCAAGGACAGAACACTGAAGCTTTCTTT; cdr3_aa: CASSDQGQNTEAFF
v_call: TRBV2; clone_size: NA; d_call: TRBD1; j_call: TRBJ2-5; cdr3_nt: TGTGCCAGCTTCCGACCGGGACAGCAAGAGACCCAGTACTTC; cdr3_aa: CASFRPGQQETQYF
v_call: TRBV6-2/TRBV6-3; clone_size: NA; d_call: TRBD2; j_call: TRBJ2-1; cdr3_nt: TGTGCCAGCAGTAACCTAGCGGGGTGGCAGTTCTTC; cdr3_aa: CASSNLAGWQFF
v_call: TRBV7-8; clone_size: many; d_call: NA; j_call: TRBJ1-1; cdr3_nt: TGTGCCAGCAGCTTTTTCGGGTTAACTGAAGCTTTCTTT; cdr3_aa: CASSFFGLTEAFF
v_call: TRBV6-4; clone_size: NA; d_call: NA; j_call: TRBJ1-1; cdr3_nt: TGTGCCAGCAGTGACCGGGGGGCGAACACTGAAGCTTTCTTT; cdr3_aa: CASSDRGANTEAFF
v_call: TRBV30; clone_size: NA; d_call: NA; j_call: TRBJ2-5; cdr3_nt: TGTGCCTGGAGCCCGGTAAGTGGGCCGGGAGAGACCCAGTACTTC; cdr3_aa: CAWSPVSGPGETQYF
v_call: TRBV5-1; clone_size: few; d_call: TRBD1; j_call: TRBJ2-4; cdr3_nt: TGCGCCAGCAGCGTGGGACAGCGAGCCAAAAACATTCAGTACTTC; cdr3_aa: CASSVGQRAKNIQYF
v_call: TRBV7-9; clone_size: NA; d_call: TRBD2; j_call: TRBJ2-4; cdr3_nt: TGTGCCAGCAGTCCTACTAGCGGGGGGCCCGAAGCCAAAAACATTCAGTACTTC; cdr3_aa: CASSPTSGGPEAKNIQYF
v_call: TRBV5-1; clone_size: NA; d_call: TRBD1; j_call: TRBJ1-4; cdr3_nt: TGCGCCAGCAGCCCGGGACAGGGAGGAGCAACTAATGAAAAACTGTTTTTT; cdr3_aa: CASSPGQGGATNEKLFF
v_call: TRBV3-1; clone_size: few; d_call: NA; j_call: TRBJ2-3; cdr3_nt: TGTGCCAGCAGCCCGAGAGAAGGTAGTACGCAGTATTTT; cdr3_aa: CASSPREGSTQYF
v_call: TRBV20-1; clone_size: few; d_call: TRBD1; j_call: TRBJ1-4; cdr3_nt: TGCAGTGCTAGCTGGGACAGGGGATCTTCGGGTGAAAAACTGTTTTTT; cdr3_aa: CSASWDRGSSGEKLFF
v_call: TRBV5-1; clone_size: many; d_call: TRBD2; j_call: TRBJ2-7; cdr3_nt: TGCGCCAGCAGCTATAGCGGGGAGAACGAGCAGTACTTC; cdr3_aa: CASSYSGENEQYF
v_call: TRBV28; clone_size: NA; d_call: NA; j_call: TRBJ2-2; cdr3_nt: TGTGCCAGCAGTCCCACCGTAGGGCTTATGGGGACCGGGGAGCTGTTTTTT; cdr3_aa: CASSPTVGLMGTGELFF
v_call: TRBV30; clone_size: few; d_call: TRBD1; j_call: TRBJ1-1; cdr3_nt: TGTGCCTGGGAATACCAGGGGGCGTATGAAGCTTTCTTT; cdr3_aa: CAWEYQGAYEAFF
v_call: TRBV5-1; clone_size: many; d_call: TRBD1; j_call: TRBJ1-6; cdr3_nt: TGCGCCAGCAGCTTGTCAGACACAGGGGGTCTCCTTGGCTCACCCCTCCACTTT; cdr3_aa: CASSLSDTGGLLGSPLHF
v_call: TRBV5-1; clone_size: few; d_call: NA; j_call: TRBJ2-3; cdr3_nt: TGCGCCAGCAGCACAGGGTCAGATACGCAGTATTTT; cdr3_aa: CASSTGSDTQYF
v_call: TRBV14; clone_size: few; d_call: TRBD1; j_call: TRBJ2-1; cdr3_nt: TGTGCCAGCAGTTTCGGGACAGGGTGGAGAAATGAGCAGTTCTTC; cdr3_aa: CASSFGTGWRNEQFF
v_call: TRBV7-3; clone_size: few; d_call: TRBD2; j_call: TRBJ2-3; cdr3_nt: TGTGCCAGCAGCTTACAAGCGGGGGAAACGACGGATACGCAGTATTTT; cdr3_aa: CASSLQAGETTDTQYF
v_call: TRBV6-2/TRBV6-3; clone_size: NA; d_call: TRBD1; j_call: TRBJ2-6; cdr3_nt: TGTGCCAGCAGGGGACAGGGGGCTTTTGGGGCCAACGTCCTGACTTTC; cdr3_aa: CASRGQGAFGANVLTF
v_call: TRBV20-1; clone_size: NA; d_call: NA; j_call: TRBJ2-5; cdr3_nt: TGCAGTGCTAGAGCCGGGACGGCGCAAGAGACCCAGTACTTC; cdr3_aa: CSARAGTAQETQYF
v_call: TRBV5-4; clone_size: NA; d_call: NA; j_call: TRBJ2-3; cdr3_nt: TGTGCCAGCAGCTCGACCCGGAGCACAGATACGCAGTATTTT; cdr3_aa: CASSSTRSTDTQYF
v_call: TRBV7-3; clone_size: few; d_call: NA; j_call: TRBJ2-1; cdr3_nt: TGTGCCAGCAGCTTAATGCTGGGATCAGCCTACAATGAGCAGTTCTTC; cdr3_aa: CASSLMLGSAYNEQFF
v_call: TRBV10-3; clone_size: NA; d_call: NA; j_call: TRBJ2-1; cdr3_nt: TGTGCCATCAGTGAGTCGAGCGGGGACAACAATGAGCAGTTCTTC; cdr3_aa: CAISESSGDNNEQFF
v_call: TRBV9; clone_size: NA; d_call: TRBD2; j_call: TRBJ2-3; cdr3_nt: TGTGCCAGCAGCGTAGTGAGCGGGGGCACAGATACGCAGTATTTT; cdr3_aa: CASSVVSGGTDTQYF
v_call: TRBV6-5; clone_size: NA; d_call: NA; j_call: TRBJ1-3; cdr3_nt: TGTGCCAGCAGTTACCCGACCGTCCGGGACCTGCCTGGAAACACCATATATTTT; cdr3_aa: CASSYPTVRDLPGNTIYF
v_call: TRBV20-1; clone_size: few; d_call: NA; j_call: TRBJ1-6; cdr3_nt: TGCAGTGCTAGAGATAACGGCGAAAGCTCCTATAATTCACCCCTCCACTTT; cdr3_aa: CSARDNGESSYNSPLHF
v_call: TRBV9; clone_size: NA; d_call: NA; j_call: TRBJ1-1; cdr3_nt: TGTGCCAGCAGCCCCCGTTTGTCGGGTTTGGATGAAGCTTTCTTT; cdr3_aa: CASSPRLSGLDEAFF
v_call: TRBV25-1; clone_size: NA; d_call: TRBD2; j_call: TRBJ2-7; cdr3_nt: TGTGCCAGCAGTGAACGTCCTAGCGGGGGGGGCTCCTACGAGCAGTACTTC; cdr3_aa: CASSERPSGGGSYEQYF
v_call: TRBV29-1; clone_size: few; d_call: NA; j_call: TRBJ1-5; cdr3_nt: TGCAGCGTTGCCGACGGCTGGCTAGGCAATCAGCCCCAGCATTTT; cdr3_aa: CSVADGWLGNQPQHF
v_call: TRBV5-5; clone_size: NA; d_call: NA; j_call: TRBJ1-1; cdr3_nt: TGTGCCAGCAGCTTGTGGTATGGGATGGGGACTGAAGCTTTCTTT; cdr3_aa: CASSLWYGMGTEAFF
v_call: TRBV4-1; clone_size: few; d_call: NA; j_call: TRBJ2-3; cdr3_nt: TGCGCCAGCAGCCAGGAACCTCCAGATACGCAGTATTTT; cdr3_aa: CASSQEPPDTQYF
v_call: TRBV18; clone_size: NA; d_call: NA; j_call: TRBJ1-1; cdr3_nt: TGTGCCAGCTCGCGCCGGGACGGAGATAAGAACACTGAAGCTTTCTTT; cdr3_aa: CASSRRDGDKNTEAFF
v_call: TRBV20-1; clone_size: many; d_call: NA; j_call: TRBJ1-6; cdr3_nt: TGCAGTGCTAGGACTCGGAAGGTGTCCTATAATTCACCCCTCCACTTT; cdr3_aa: CSARTRKVSYNSPLHF
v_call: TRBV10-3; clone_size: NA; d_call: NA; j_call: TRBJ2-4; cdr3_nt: TGTGCCATCAGTGATGGAGGGCCCGCCAAAAACATTCAGTACTTC; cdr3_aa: CAISDGGPAKNIQYF
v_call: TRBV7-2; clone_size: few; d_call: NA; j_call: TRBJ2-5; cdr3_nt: TGTGCCACCGGAAGCCGGTGGCAAGAGACCCAGTACTTC; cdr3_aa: CATGSRWQETQYF
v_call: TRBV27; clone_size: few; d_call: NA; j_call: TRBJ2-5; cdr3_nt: TGTGCCAGCAAAATGCGGGGTCCAGAGACCCAGTACTTC; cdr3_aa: CASKMRGPETQYF
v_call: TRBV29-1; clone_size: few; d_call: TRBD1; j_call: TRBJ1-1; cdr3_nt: TGCAGCGCACTTGGGGGACAGGGGGTTGAAGCTTTCTTT; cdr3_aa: CSALGGQGVEAFF
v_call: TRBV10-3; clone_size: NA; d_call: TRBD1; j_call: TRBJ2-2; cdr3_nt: TGTGCCATCAGTGGAGACAGGGGGCAGAACACCGGGGAGCTGTTTTTT; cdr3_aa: CAISGDRGQNTGELFF
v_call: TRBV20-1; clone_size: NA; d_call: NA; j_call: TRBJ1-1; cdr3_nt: TGCAGTGCTAGTCCCAGGACAGAAGGAACTGAAGCTTTCTTT; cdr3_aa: CSASPRTEGTEAFF
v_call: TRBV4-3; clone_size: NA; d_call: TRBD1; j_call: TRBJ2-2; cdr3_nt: TGCGCCAGCAGCCACAGACAGGGGCCCGGGGAGCTGTTTTTT; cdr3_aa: CASSHRQGPGELFF
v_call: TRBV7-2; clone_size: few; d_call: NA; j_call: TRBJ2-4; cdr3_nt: TGTGCCAGCAGCGGTACTAGATACAAAAACATTCAGTACTTC; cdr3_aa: CASSGTRYKNIQYF
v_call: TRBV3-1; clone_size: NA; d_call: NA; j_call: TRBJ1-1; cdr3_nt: TGTGCCAGCAGCCAAGATCGGCGGGGTGGGGATCCTGAAGCTTTCTTT; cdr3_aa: CASSQDRRGGDPEAFF
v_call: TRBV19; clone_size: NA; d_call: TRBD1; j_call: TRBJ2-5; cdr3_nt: TGTGCCACTTCCGGGACAGATAAAGAGACCCAGTACTTC; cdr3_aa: CATSGTDKETQYF
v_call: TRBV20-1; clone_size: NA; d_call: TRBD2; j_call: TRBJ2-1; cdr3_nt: TGCAGTGCTAGAGTTCTAGCGGGTAAGGATGAGCAGTTCTTC; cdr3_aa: CSARVLAGKDEQFF